Given below is one TCR beta chain in context. Its specific antigen is unknown. Nothing much larger sits one base from this clone, and base qualities are not available. The sample's treatment or condition label, decoded: approximately 18 received Ad26.COV2.S at low or high dose, single or two shots; a few received placebo; per-sample allocation not given. Repertoires of vaccine and placebo recipients were sequenced from samples collected on day 63 after the first injection. In Cohort 1b, about 27 adults aged 18-55 years were enrolled at a single site in Boston, USA, between 29 July and 7 August 2020. Ad26.COV2.S was a replication-incompetent adenovirus type 26 vector that expressed a prefusion-stabilized SARS-CoV-2 spike protein derived from the original Wuhan strain. This record comes from a study of Ad26.COV2.S vaccination and SARS-CoV-2 variants listed by TCRdb under 2021. Background for the entire study: Donors in the vaccine arm were drawn from COV1001, a multicentre, randomized, double-blind, placebo-controlled phase I-IIa trial testing Ad26.COV2.S in healthy adults. Dosing of Ad26.COV2.S was intramuscular, at either 5x10^10 or 1x10^11 viral particles, delivered as one shot or as two shots spaced 56 days apart. TCRbeta repertoire sequencing was used to assess the specificity and breadth of SARS-CoV-2-reactive T cell receptors after Ad26.COV2.S vaccination. A total of about 30 samples were included in the TCR-sequenced set, comprising some 20 Ad26.COV2.S vaccine recipients, 5 placebo recipients and 8 SARS-CoV-2 convalescent individuals. Trial participants were randomized into five groups of five: low-dose or high-dose Ad26.COV2.S given once or twice, or placebo on both occasions. Blinding of investigators to trial group allocation was maintained during experiments and outcome assessment.

TCRbeta CDR3 regions were sequenced with the immunoSEQ Assay. After extraction, genomic DNA underwent amplification by bias-controlled multiplex PCR, followed by high-throughput sequencing. As for the original processing: To quantify the absolute abundance of every unique TCRbeta CDR3 region, sequences were collapsed and filtered. Usable DNA was measured by amplifying reference genes present in all nucleated cells, and TCRbeta template counts were normalized to that usable DNA to estimate T cell fraction. Repertoire TCRs were annotated as SARS-CoV-2-specific when V gene, CDR3 amino acid sequence and J gene were exactly matched to a known reactive TCR set. The reference SARS-CoV-2 TCR set came from MIRA and was filtered for enrichment in COVID-19-positive ImmuneCODE repertoires, removing public or cross-reactive TCRs. Using the MIRA antigens, annotated TCRs were further analysed by specific ORF or by position within an ORF. Depth was the summed frequency of annotated unique rearrangements, while breadth was defined as annotated unique rearrangements over total unique productive rearrangements. Two-sided Wilcoxon rank-sum tests were applied when comparing TCR breadth between groups. In TCRdb, the immuneACCESS table is reduced to in-frame sequences with V and J assigned. These tables do not hold every clone; where another copy was compared, an unresolved V gene accounts for under half, and the others remain unexplained. V and J calls and clone size are as listed in that table; D and trimming were resolved from the DNA. This sample holds about 480,000 clones; around 85% were observed only once. The top ten clonotypes cover around 13% of the sample.

Results and caveats for the whole study, not just this receptor: According to the authors, total T cell responses may have been underestimated by the TCR breadth and depth analyses. Comparing responses between vaccine doses or regimens was not something the study was powered to do. Substantial breadth of spike-specific CD8+ and CD4+ T cell responses was reported after vaccination. Vaccine and placebo recipients had similar non-spike TCR breadth, a finding consistent with the vaccine containing only spike. Compared with placebo recipients, Ad26.COV2.S recipients showed higher spike-specific TCR breadth (P = 0.0014).

The clonotype comes from a person aged 18-65 years who received the Ad26.COV2.S COVID-19 vaccine or a placebo. Sequencing used peripheral blood, obtained in a trial of Ad26.COV2.S vaccine versus placebo.

The DNA sequence is as follows: TGTGCCACCAGCCGGGATCTTGGGGAGACCCAGTACTTC. This codes for CATSRDLGETQYF. The chain joins TRBV6-2 or TRBV6-3 to TRBJ2-5; the D gene is possibly TRBD2, with 5 bases matching. V drops 10 bases and J drops 5 bases, leaving 17 bases in between. Via the germline V gene, CDR1 is MNHEY and CDR2 SVGEGT. Reading from cysteine to phenylalanine, the CDR3 counts 13 amino acids. The kept DNA is CDR3 alone, 39 bases in frame from the first base.